This T cell receptor (beta chain) was observed in a study of T cells in severe cutaneous drug reactions. In the study overall: Patients came from Taiwan, Thailand and a European registry, 2011 to 2018.

The iRepertoire multiplex PCR system with TCR subtype-specific primers built both bulk and single-cell libraries. TCRdb reprocessed the multiplex PCR reads, keeping one entry per CDR3 protein, no DNA. This repertoire comprises approximately 530 distinct CDR3 sequences; its ten largest clones make up approximately 16%. By frequency, this clonotype registers large. What it binds is not known. CDR1 is SGHDN, CDR2 FVKESK, per germline. The CDR3 has 13 amino acids. The donors had carbamazepine-induced Stevens-Johnson syndrome or toxic epidermal necrolysis. Findings and caveats of the study: In carbamazepine-induced Stevens-Johnson syndrome or toxic epidermal necrolysis, TRBV12-4 averaged approximately 30% in blister cells and roughly 5% in PBMC. All seven CBZ-SJS/TEN blister samples shared a public TCRbeta CDR3 at mean approximately 13%.

Sequencing was performed on PBMCs. This sequence joins TRBV14 and TRBJ1-1. The receptor's source is a human donor with Stevens-Johnson syndrome, a severe cutaneous drug reaction. The CDR3 loop reads CASMPISDTEAFF. Full variable domain (outside the CDR3, taken from reference TRBV14 and TRBJ1-1): EAGVTQFPSHSVIEKGQTVTLRCDPISGHDNLYWYRRVMGKEIKFLLHFVKESKQDESGMPNNRFLAERTGGTYSTLKVQPAELEDSGVYFCASMPISDTEAFFGQGTRLTVV.